Sequencing of this T cell receptor beta chain was carried out in a study of CXCR3-negative and CXCR3-positive naive CD8 T cells. To note about this clonotype: Its antigen remains unknown.

Study outcomes and limitations: Relative to CXCR3-negative naive cells, CXCR3-positive naive cells had more hydrophobic TRB CDR3s.

The authors made the TRB cDNA libraries by 5' RACE using UMI labels. TCRdb re-called the 5' RACE reads and catalogs CDR3 proteins one per entry, DNA excluded. Here the sample table reports roughly 6,800 distinct CDR3 sequences. Per the germline V gene, CDR1 is DFQATT and CDR2 is SNEGSKA (reference sequence). The CDR3 runs 15 residues. Input material: naive CXCR3+ CD8+ T cells from blood. The subset here: CD45RO-CCR7+CD27+CD95- naive CD8+ T cells expressing CXCR3 (TNR3+). The chain links TRBV20-1 to TRBJ2-1; no DNA is available, so the TRBD1 call from TCRdb remains unchecked. This receptor was taken from a human donor in good health. Some clones in this sample may be carry-over from other donors' samples. Here the CDR3 reads CSASPAGASYNEQFF.